The 16 T cell receptor beta chains reported below all come from one sample, sequenced in a study of control samples from healthy donors and cancer patients. Here immunoSEQ multiplex PCR was the method, and the copy in TCRdb shows in-frame clones only, minus some. The sample lists 90,000 to 110,000 clones, 83% occurring once. The specimen was blood. These TCRs come from a woman aged 45 to 65 in good health.

This clone was counted a few times. The DNA for the CDR3 is TGTGCCAGCAGCCCTGGACTAGCGGGAGATTGGACCGGGGAGCTGTTTTTT. Protein sequence: CASSPGLAGDWTGELFF. V is TRBV7-6 and J is TRBJ2-2; TRBD2 matches 13 bases. Germline values: CDR1 SGHVS, CDR2 FNYEAQ. V trimming: 5 bases; J trimming: 5 bases; junction bases outside the gene matches: 8. This CDR3 has 17 amino acids. The full variable domain, completed using reference TRBV7-6 and TRBJ2-2, is GAGVSQSPRYKVTKRGQDVALRCDPISGHVSLYWYRQALGQGPEFLTYFNYEAQQDKSGLPNDRFSAERPEGSISTLTIQRTEQRDSAMYRCASSPGLAGDWTGELFFGEGSRLTVL.

The chain has TRBV27 and TRBJ1-5; 7 bases map to TRBD1. This CDR3 spans 17 amino acids. Germline CDR1 MNHEY, CDR2 SMNVEV (reference sequence). V gave up 5 bases and J gave up 0 bases; unmatched junction bases: 10. CDR3 residues: CASSPQGGPYSNQPQHF. CDR3 nucleotide sequence: TGTGCCAGCAGTCCCCAGGGGGGGCCATATAGCAATCAGCCCCAGCATTTT.

The rearrangement links TRBV19 to TRBJ2-3; TRBD2 might be the D (6 bases). V lost 6 bases to trimming and J lost 0 bases, with 16 bases between them. The CDR3 is made up of 16 amino acids. Germline CDR1 and CDR2: LNHDA and SQIVND (reference sequence). CDR3 residues: CASSRGIDSSTDTQYF. The CDR3 DNA reads as TGTGCCAGTAGCCGGGGGATAGATTCTAGCACAGATACGCAGTATTTT.

This chain links TRBV24-1 with TRBJ1-4; D unresolved. Trimming removed 7 bases at V and 4 bases at J, with 12 bases between. CDR1 and CDR2 (germline): KGHDR, SFDVKD. The CDR3 length is 14 residues. The CDR3 spells CATSQGLGNEKLFF. The CDR3 bases are TGTGCCACCAGCCAAGGGTTGGGTAATGAAAAACTGTTTTTT.

The DNA for the CDR3 is TGTGCCAGCAGCTTGGTCTCGCCACCCGACGGAAATGAGCAGTTCTTC. Amino acids: CASSLVSPPDGNEQFF. The J gene is TRBJ2-1, the V gene TRBV5-8; no firm D call. The CDR3 runs to 16 residues. Germline lookup yields CDR1 SGHTS and CDR2 YDEGEE. Trimming stripped 0 bases from V and 7 bases from J, with 17 bases between.

A single count supports this clone. The rearrangement uses TRBV19 and TRBJ1-1, with 10 bases matching TRBD1. V was clipped by 2 bases and J by 0 bases; unmatched bases: 3. Germline V CDR1 and CDR2: LNHDA, SQIVND (reference sequence). The CDR3 runs 16 residues. CDR3 DNA sequence: TGTGCCAGTAGTATAAGGACAGGGGGATTGAACACTGAAGCTTTCTTT. It is translated as CASSIRTGGLNTEAFF.

The chain employs TRBV27 and TRBJ1-1, with TRBD1 matching over 9 bases. The trim removed 2 bases at V and 6 bases at J, leaving 7 bases unmatched. Germline values: CDR1 MNHEY, CDR2 SMNVEV (reference sequence). The CDR3 is made up of 15 amino acids. CDR3 loop: CASSLTPGTGSEAFF. The CDR3 DNA sequence: TGTGCCAGCAGTTTAACCCCCGGGACAGGGTCTGAAGCTTTCTTT.

This clone came up a few times. The chain couples TRBV7-9 to TRBJ1-2; 8 nucleotides match TRBD1. The V segment lost 0 bases and the J segment 3 bases; nucleotides outside the gene matches: 3. Per the germline V gene, CDR1 is SEHNR and CDR2 is FQNEAQ (reference sequence). The CDR3 is made up of 15 amino acids. CDR3: CASSLAEQGDYGYTF. The CDR3 DNA reads as TGTGCCAGCAGCTTAGCGGAACAGGGGGACTATGGCTACACCTTC. Combining the CDR3 with reference TRBV7-9 and TRBJ1-2 gives the whole variable domain DTGVSQNPRHKITKRGQNVTFRCDPISEHNRLYWYRQTLGQGPEFLTYFQNEAQLEKSRLLSDRFSAERPKGSFSTLEIQRTEQGDSAMYLCASSLAEQGDYGYTFGSGTRLTVV.

The rearrangement uses TRBV29-1 and TRBJ1-2, with D perhaps matching TRBD1 (6 bases). V was trimmed by 2 bases and J by 2 bases, leaving 12 bases between them. CDR1 and CDR2 from the germline V gene are SQVTM and ANQGSEA. This CDR3 comprises 14 residues. CDR3 amino acids: CSVEIQGRNYGYTF. For the CDR3, the DNA is TGCAGCGTTGAAATCCAGGGGCGAAACTATGGCTACACCTTC.

The chain combines TRBV28 with TRBJ1-4; a possible D gene is TRBD1 (5 bases). V gave up 6 bases and J gave up 2 bases, with 10 bases separating them. Per the germline V gene, CDR1 is MDHEN and CDR2 is SYDVKM. This CDR3 has 14 amino acids. CDR3 protein: CASRAWGTNEKLFF. Here the CDR3 DNA reads TGTGCCAGCAGGGCGTGGGGGACTAATGAAAAACTGTTTTTT.

The rearrangement joins TRBV11-2 to TRBJ2-5; D perhaps matches TRBD2 (5 bases). Trimming stripped 3 bases from V and 4 bases from J, with 18 bases between. CDR1 and CDR2 (germline): SGHAT, FQNNGV. The CDR3 loop spans 16 amino acids. As DNA, the CDR3 is TGTGCCAGCAGCTTTGGACTCAATATAAGGGTAGAGACCCAGTACTTC. Translation gives CASSFGLNIRVETQYF.

The rearrangement links TRBV7-3 to TRBJ2-3, with 15 bases that match TRBD2. This CDR3 is 16 amino acids long. Germline CDR1 reads SGHTA; CDR2 reads FQGTGA. V gave up 5 bases and J gave up 3 bases; unmatched junction bases: 3. The CDR3 region is CASSKGTSGRTDTQYF. CDR3 nucleotide sequence: TGTGCCAGCAGCAAGGGGACTAGCGGGAGGACAGATACGCAGTATTTT. Using reference TRBV7-3 and TRBJ2-3 for the parts outside the CDR3, the full variable domain is GAGVSQTPSNKVTEKGKYVELRCDPISGHTALYWYRQSLGQGPEFLIYFQGTGAADDSGLPNDRFFAVRPEGSVSTLKIQRTERGDSAVYLCASSKGTSGRTDTQYFGPGTRLTVL.

This chain joins TRBV6-5 and TRBJ1-1; perhaps TRBD1 as D (6 bases). The CDR3 is made up of 15 amino acids. The V end was cut by 2 bases, the J end by 0 bases, with 10 bases between. Germline values: CDR1 MNHEY, CDR2 SVGAGI. The CDR3 region is CASSYGDIMNTEAFF. The CDR3, as DNA: TGTGCCAGCAGTTACGGGGACATAATGAACACTGAAGCTTTCTTT.

The chain is built from TRBV4-3 and TRBJ2-3; the D gene could be TRBD1 or TRBD2 (5 bases each). The germline V gene encodes CDR1 LGHNA and CDR2 YSLEER. The CDR3 has 17 amino acids. V shed 1 base and J shed 3 bases, with 17 bases lying between them. The CDR3, as DNA: TGCGCCAGCAGCCAAGTCGGGGCCCCCATTGGGACAGATACGCAGTATTTT. It specifies CASSQVGAPIGTDTQYF.

V gene TRBV5-1 combines with J gene TRBJ2-3; 7 nucleotides agree with TRBD1. CDR3 size: 13 residues. Germline CDR1 and CDR2: SGHRS and YFSETQ. Losses at the gene ends were 0 bases for V and 5 bases for J; bases not matched to a gene: 0. CDR3 nucleotide sequence: TGCGCCAGCAGCTTGGACAGGGGAGATACGCAGTATTTT. Translation: CASSLDRGDTQYF.

The genes are TRBV30 and TRBJ1-1; 7 bases are a match to TRBD1. This CDR3 has 18 amino acids. Per the germline V gene, CDR1 is GTSNPN and CDR2 is SVGIG (reference sequence). With V trimmed by 5 bases and J by 4 bases, 22 bases remained unmatched. The CDR3 protein is CAWHVRPPGQVGGTEAFF. CDR3 bases: TGTGCCTGGCATGTTCGGCCGCCTGGACAGGTCGGGGGCACTGAAGCTTTCTTT.